This T cell receptor (beta chain) was profiled in a study of early T cells in non-severe SARS-CoV-2 infection. TCRdb re-derived calls from the 5' RACE reads in MiXCR, one entry per CDR3 protein. This table holds about 44,000 distinct CDR3 sequences, 20% to 25% found once. CDR1 and CDR2 (germline): MNHNY, SVGAGI (reference sequence). The CDR3 consists of 19 residues. V gave up 6 bases and J gave up 1 base; unmatched junction bases: 10. The chain has TRBV6-6 and TRBJ2-2; 14 bases agree with TRBD2. The TCR was taken from an adult who was a healthcare worker with PCR-confirmed SARS-CoV-2 infection or an uninfected control (not recorded which). Source: whole blood, taken at baseline. CDR3 coding DNA: TGTGCCAGCAGCCGAACCGGGACTAGCGGGGGCAGGAACACCGGGGAGCTGTTTTTT. It is translated as CASSRTGTSGGRNTGELFF.